Each of the 3 T cell receptor beta chains below was sequenced from the same sample in a study of PD-L1 blockade in urothelial cancer. TCRdb's copy holds only in-frame clones and misses some; the assay was immunoSEQ multiplex PCR. The repertoire consists of tens of thousands of clones, with under 85% occurring once and the leading ten covering approximately 2%. Time point in this sample: peripheral blood 6 weeks after treatment start. Material: PBMCs, obtained around atezolizumab (anti-PD-L1) treatment. All receptors derive from a man over 45 with urothelial cancer.

This clone was seen just once. The gene calls are TRBV9 and TRBJ2-7; TRBD1 matches 9 bases. Germline V lookup: CDR1 SGDLS, CDR2 YYNGEE. J lost 2 bases, V lost 3 bases, and 6 bases had no gene match. CDR3 length: 15 residues. The CDR3 coding sequence is TGTGCCAGCAGCGCTACAGGGGGCGGACCCTACGAGCAGTACTTC. This gives the protein CASSATGGGPYEQYF. Drawing the rest from reference TRBV9 and TRBJ2-7, the complete variable domain is DSGVTQTPKHLITATGQRVTLRCSPRSGDLSVYWYQQSLDQGLQFLIQYYNGEERAKGNILERFSAQQFPDLHSELNLSSLELGDSALYFCASSATGGGPYEQYFGPGTRLTVT.

The J gene is TRBJ2-4, the V gene TRBV15, with D uncertain. The CDR3 runs 15 residues. The germline CDR1 and CDR2 sequences are LNHNV and YYDKDF (reference sequence). The ends were cut back, 4 bases at V and 3 bases at J, with 13 bases in the middle. CDR3 coding DNA: TGTGCCACCAGCACACGAGCCGCCGTCAAAAACATTCAGTACTTC. Its translation: CATSTRAAVKNIQYF. The whole variable domain, filled in from reference TRBV15 and TRBJ2-4, reads DAMVIQNPRYQVTQFGKPVTLSCSQTLNHNVMYWYQQKSSQAPKLLFHYYDKDFNNEADTPDNFQSRRPNTSFCFLDIRSPGLGDTAMYLCATSTRAAVKNIQYFGAGTRLSVL.

Points on this clone: The limits of the CDR3 on the DNA are not certain, so only TCRdb's listed CDR3 is given. The J gene is TRBJ2-7, the V gene TRBV6-6; TRBD2 is the table's D call, not checked against the DNA. The CDR3 adds up to 15 amino acids, both ends counted. Per the germline V gene, CDR1 is MNHNY and CDR2 is SVGAGI (reference sequence). CDR3 sequence reads: CASSFATGTSGRTYF.